The rows below give T cell receptor beta chains drawn from one sample of a study of cytomegalovirus exposure and HLA in healthy donors. TCRdb's table, derived via immunoSEQ multiplex PCR, lists solely in-frame clones and lacks some. This sample has just over 150,000 clones; 75% to 80% occur once, and the top ten carry around 1%. Sequencing was carried out using PBMCs. These receptors came from a woman in her 50s in good health and CMV-seropositive. Each CDR3 is given with its conserved first and last residue. The D gene is left open where the match is weak. A row's size may be missing; if present it is once, few, many or a size class.

j_call,clone_size,v_call,d_call,cdr3_length,cdr3_nt,cdr3_aa
TRBJ1-6,-,TRBV5-6,-,14,TGTGCCAGCAGCCACAGGGAAGGTAATTCACCCCTCCACTTT,CASSHREGNSPLHF
TRBJ1-2,-,TRBV30,-,13,TGTGCCTGGAGCCTCGCTCGCCCCGGTGGCTACACCTTC,CAWSLARPGGYTF
TRBJ2-7,once,TRBV9,TRBD1,16,TGTGCCAGCAGCGTAGGACAGGGGGCGCCGACCTACGAGCAGTACTTC,CASSVGQGAPTYEQYF
TRBJ1-5,-,TRBV6-5,-,15,TGTGCCAGCAGTCTCGGGTTTCATAGCAATCAGCCCCAGCATTTT,CASSLGFHSNQPQHF
TRBJ1-1,-,TRBV4-3,TRBD1,15,TGCGCCAGCAGCCAAGACCCAGGGGGAAACACTGAAGCTTTCTTT,CASSQDPGGNTEAFF
TRBJ2-7,-,TRBV7-8,TRBD2,13,TGTGCCAGCAGCCGGACTAGCGGCTACGAGCAGTACTTC,CASSRTSGYEQYF
TRBJ1-3,few,TRBV27,TRBD1,16,TGTGCCAGCAGTTTGGGCAGGGGGCTGGCTGGAAACACCATATATTTT,CASSLGRGLAGNTIYF
TRBJ2-3,-,TRBV2,-,14,TGTGCCACTCGAGGGGGTTTGAGCACAGATACGCAGTATTTT,CATRGGLSTDTQYF
TRBJ1-2,-,TRBV15,-,14,TGTGCCACCAGCAGGGCGGCAGGGACATATGGCTACACCTTC,CATSRAAGTYGYTF
TRBJ1-6,-,TRBV7-2,TRBD1,14,TGTGCCAGCAGCTTAGAGGGACAGGTATCCCCCCTCCACTTT,CASSLEGQVSPLHF
TRBJ1-3,-,TRBV30,-,15,TGTGCCTGGAGGGTCCCTACTCGCTCTGGAAACACCATATATTTT,CAWRVPTRSGNTIYF
TRBJ2-6,-,TRBV18,-,16,TGTGCCAGCTCACTCACCGGGGGCTCTGGGGCCAACGTCCTGACTTTC,CASSLTGGSGANVLTF
TRBJ2-7,-,TRBV7-2,-,15,TGTGCCAGCAGCTTAGGGGCTCGGCTGTCCTACGAGCAGTACTTC,CASSLGARLSYEQYF
TRBJ1-5,-,TRBV7-2,TRBD1,14,TGTGCCAGCAGCTCATCGACAGGGGATCAGCCCCAGCATTTT,CASSSSTGDQPQHF
TRBJ1-3,-,TRBV13,-,13,TGTGCCAGCAGCTTGCGGGGCGGGGACACCATATATTTT,CASSLRGGDTIYF
TRBJ1-3,-,TRBV28,-,14,TGTGCCAGCAGTACGCAGGGAACTGGAAACACCATATATTTT,CASSTQGTGNTIYF
TRBJ2-7,-,TRBV5-6,-,16,TGTGCCAGCAGCTTGGTCGGGAGTCCTGACTCCTACGAGCAGTACTTC,CASSLVGSPDSYEQYF
TRBJ2-3,-,TRBV4-1,TRBD1,15,TGCGCCAGCAGCCACGGGGACAGGACCGAAGATACGCAGTATTTT,CASSHGDRTEDTQYF
TRBJ2-7,once,TRBV27,TRBD1,13,TGTGCCAGCAGTCGGACAGGGGCCTACGAGCAGTACTTC,CASSRTGAYEQYF
TRBJ1-6,-,TRBV7-2,-,13,TGTGCCAGCAGCCCACAGGGTAATTCACCCCTCCACTTT,CASSPQGNSPLHF
TRBJ2-2,-,TRBV28,-,13,TGTGCCAGCAGTCCCCGGAACACCGGGGAGCTGTTTTTT,CASSPRNTGELFF
TRBJ1-4,-,TRBV7-2,TRBD1,16,TGTGCCAGCAGCTACGATGGTCAGGGGGCCGGGGAAAAACTGTTTTTT,CASSYDGQGAGEKLFF
TRBJ2-7,-,TRBV9,TRBD2,15,TGTGCCAGCAGCCCCCGAAAGCGGGAGTGCCACGAGCAGTACTTC,CASSPRKRECHEQYF